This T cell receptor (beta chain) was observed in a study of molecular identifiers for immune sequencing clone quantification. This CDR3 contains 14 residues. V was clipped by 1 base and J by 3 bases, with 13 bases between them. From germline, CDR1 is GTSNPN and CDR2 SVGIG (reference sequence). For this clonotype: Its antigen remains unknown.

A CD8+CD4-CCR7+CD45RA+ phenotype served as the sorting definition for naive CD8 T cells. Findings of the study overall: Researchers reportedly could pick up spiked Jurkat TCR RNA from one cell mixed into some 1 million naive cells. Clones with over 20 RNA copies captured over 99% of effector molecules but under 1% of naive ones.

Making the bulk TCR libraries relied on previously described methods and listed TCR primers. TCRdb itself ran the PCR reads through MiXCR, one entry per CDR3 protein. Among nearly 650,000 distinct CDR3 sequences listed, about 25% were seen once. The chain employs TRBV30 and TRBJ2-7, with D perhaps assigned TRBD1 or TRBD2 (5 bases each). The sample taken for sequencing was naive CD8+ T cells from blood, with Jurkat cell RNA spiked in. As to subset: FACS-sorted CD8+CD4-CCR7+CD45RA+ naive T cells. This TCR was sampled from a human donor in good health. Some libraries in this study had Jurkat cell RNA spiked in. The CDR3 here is CAWSDGAGNYEQYF. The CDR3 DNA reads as TGTGCCTGGAGTGACGGGGCAGGGAACTACGAGCAGTACTTC.